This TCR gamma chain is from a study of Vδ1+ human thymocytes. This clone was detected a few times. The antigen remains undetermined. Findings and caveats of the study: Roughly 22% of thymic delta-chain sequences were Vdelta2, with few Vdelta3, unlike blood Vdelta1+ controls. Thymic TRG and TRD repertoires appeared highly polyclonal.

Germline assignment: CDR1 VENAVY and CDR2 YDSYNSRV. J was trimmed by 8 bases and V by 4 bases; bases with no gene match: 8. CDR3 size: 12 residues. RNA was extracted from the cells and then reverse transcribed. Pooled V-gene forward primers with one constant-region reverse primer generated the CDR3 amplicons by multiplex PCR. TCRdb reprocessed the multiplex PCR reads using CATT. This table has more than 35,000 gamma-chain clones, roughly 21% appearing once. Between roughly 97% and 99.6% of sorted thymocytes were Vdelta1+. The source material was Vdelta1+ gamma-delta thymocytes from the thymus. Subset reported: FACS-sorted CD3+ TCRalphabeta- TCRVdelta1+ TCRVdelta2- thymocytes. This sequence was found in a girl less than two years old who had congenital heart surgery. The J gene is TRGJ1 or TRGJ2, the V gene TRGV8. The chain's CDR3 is CATWDKKDKKLF. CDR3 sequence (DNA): TGTGCCACCTGGGACAAAAAGGATAAGAAACTCTTT.